Below, 21 T cell receptor beta chains from the same sample are listed, as sequenced in a study of CD8+ T cells in alopecia areata. Treatment: oral pan-JAK inhibitor, 5-10 mg twice daily. RNA was isolated and reverse transcribed to cDNA, the sequencing template. The assay was immunoSEQ multiplex PCR, and TCRdb's table has in-frame clones only and misses some. The sample records about 42,000 clones, roughly two thirds being singletons. Source: CD8+ T cells sorted from blood, taken at week 4, from a patient treated with tofacitinib. These TCRs come from a human donor with alopecia areata.

This chain links TRBV4-3 with TRBJ2-2, with D possibly being TRBD1 (6 bases). Per the germline V gene, CDR1 is LGHNA and CDR2 is YSLEER. The length of the CDR3 is 15 residues. The germline V and J ends were trimmed by 0 bases and 7 bases, with 12 bases remaining between them. The CDR3 loop is CASSQDRGRGGELFF. As DNA, the CDR3 is TGCGCCAGCAGCCAAGACAGGGGAAGAGGCGGGGAGCTGTTTTTT.

The chain uses TRBV29-1 and TRBJ1-1, with TRBD1 as a possible D gene (6 bases). V was trimmed by 0 bases and J by 6 bases, leaving 14 bases between them. This CDR3 has 14 amino acids. Germline CDR1 is SQVTM and CDR2 is ANQGSEA. The CDR3 DNA sequence: TGCAGCGTTGAAGATCAAAGTCAGGGGTCTGAAGCTTTCTTT. Residues: CSVEDQSQGSEAFF.

The rearrangement uses TRBV7-7 and TRBJ2-1; 9 bases are shared with TRBD2. The germline gives CDR1 SSHAT, CDR2 FNYEAQ (reference sequence). The CDR3 extends over 17 amino acids. After removal of 5 bases from V and 6 bases from J, the junction contained 14 bases not matched to a gene. The CDR3 region has the DNA TGTGCCAGCAGCCTAAAACCATTGGGGACTAGCCGCAATGAGCAGTTCTTC. Its protein is CASSLKPLGTSRNEQFF.

V is TRBV29-1 and J is TRBJ1-2; perhaps TRBD1 as D (6 bases). Germline V gene sequence: CDR1 SQVTM, CDR2 ANQGSEA. The V end was cut by 0 bases, the J end by 8 bases, with 13 bases between. The CDR3 spans 13 residues. The CDR3 DNA sequence: TGCAGCGTTGAAGAAGGGGGGTTGGAAGGCTACACCTTC. Amino acid sequence: CSVEEGGLEGYTF.

This clone was counted once. The chain recombines TRBV4-3 with TRBJ2-5; TRBD2 aligns across 7 bases. Germline V gives CDR1 LGHNA, CDR2 YSLEER. The CDR3 is 14 amino acids. V was clipped by 0 bases and J by 5 bases; unmatched bases: 3. DNA for the CDR3: TGCGCCAGCAGCCAAGACGCCGGGAGGGAGACCCAGTACTTC. It specifies CASSQDAGRETQYF.

The rearrangement links TRBV29-1 to TRBJ1-1; D not resolved. The V gene lost 6 bases and the J gene lost 5 bases, with 7 bases spanning the gap. Germline CDR1 reads SQVTM; CDR2 reads ANQGSEA. The CDR3 is made up of 10 amino acids. CDR3 residues: CSVRGTEAFF. CDR3 DNA: TGCAGCGTCCGAGGGACTGAAGCTTTCTTT.

The J gene is TRBJ2-2, the V gene TRBV29-1; D gene unclear. Trimming took off 1 base at V and 5 bases at J, with 20 bases between the two ends. CDR3 length equals 17 residues. Germline V gene data show CDR1 as SQVTM and CDR2 as ANQGSEA. The CDR3 sequence: CSVEGFSDQRLTGELFF. CDR3 coding DNA: TGCAGCGTTGAAGGATTCAGTGACCAGAGGTTGACCGGGGAGCTGTTTTTT.

The table lists this clone with a few counts. The chain has TRBV9 and TRBJ2-1; a possible D gene is TRBD2 (6 bases). Trimming removed 4 bases from V and 0 bases from J, with 14 bases in between. Germline V CDR1 and CDR2: SGDLS, YYNGEE. The CDR3 length is 16 residues. The CDR3 nucleotides are TGTGCCAGCAGCCCAAGCGGGCGAAGCTCCTACAATGAGCAGTTCTTC. It translates to CASSPSGRSSYNEQFF.

The chain employs TRBV5-1 and TRBJ1-1; no firm D call. The CDR3 is 13 residues long. V lost 4 bases and J 1 base, leaving 8 bases between the germline ends. CDR1 and CDR2 (germline): SGHRS, YFSETQ. CDR3 region: CASSNKWNTEAFF. In DNA, the CDR3 is TGCGCCAGCAGCAATAAATGGAACACTGAAGCTTTCTTT.

The chain carries TRBV28 and TRBJ2-1; a weak D match, TRBD2 (5 bases). Trimming left V 7 bases short and J 4 bases short, with 11 bases between. This CDR3 comprises 13 residues. The germline CDR1 and CDR2 sequences are MDHEN and SYDVKM. CDR3 sequence (DNA): TGTGCCAGCACGACGGGGTTATACAATGAGCAGTTCTTC. It yields the protein CASTTGLYNEQFF.

The CDR3 DNA reads TGTGCCTGGAGGGACAGGAGACTAGAAGAAGCTTTCTTT. Encoded protein: CAWRDRRLEEAFF. The V gene is TRBV30, the J gene TRBJ1-1, with TRBD1 matching 7 bases. Trimming removed 3 bases from V and 8 bases from J; junction bases left unmatched: 9. Germline CDR1 GTSNPN, CDR2 SVGIG (reference sequence). This CDR3 contains 13 residues.

The genes are TRBV30 and TRBJ2-7; 7 nucleotides align to TRBD1. This CDR3 has 12 amino acids. J was trimmed by 5 bases and V by 1 base; bases with no gene match: 2. Germline V gives CDR1 GTSNPN, CDR2 SVGIG (reference sequence). CDR3 loop: CAWSAGTDEQYF. The CDR3 DNA is TGTGCCTGGAGTGCCGGGACAGACGAGCAGTACTTC.

This chain joins TRBV7-9 and TRBJ2-7; 7 bases agree with TRBD1. The CDR3 is 14 amino acids. V trimming: 5 bases; J trimming: 4 bases; junction bases outside the gene matches: 8. Germline values: CDR1 SEHNR, CDR2 FQNEAQ (reference sequence). This CDR3 reads CASSDRDSLYEQYF. The CDR3 region has the DNA TGTGCCAGCAGCGACCGGGACAGCTTATACGAGCAGTACTTC.

This sequence joins TRBV7-9 and TRBJ1-5, with D unclear. Trimming shortened V by 3 bases and J by 3 bases, and 3 bases separated the two germline ends. Germline values: CDR1 SEHNR, CDR2 FQNEAQ (reference sequence). The CDR3 covers 12 residues. In nucleotides, the CDR3 is TGTGCCAGCAGCTTGTCCAATCAGCCCCAGCATTTT. Encoded protein: CASSLSNQPQHF.

The V and J genes are TRBV30 and TRBJ1-2; D is undetermined. The CDR3 extends over 12 amino acids. V lost 1 base to trimming and J lost 6 bases, with 9 bases between them. The germline V gene encodes CDR1 GTSNPN and CDR2 SVGIG (reference sequence). The CDR3: CAWSGGIDGYTF. As DNA, the CDR3 is TGTGCCTGGAGTGGGGGAATCGATGGCTACACCTTC. The whole variable domain, filled in from reference TRBV30 and TRBJ1-2, reads SQTIHQWPATLVQPVGSPLSLECTVEGTSNPNLYWYRQAAGRGLQLLFYSVGIGQISSEVPQNLSASRPQDRQFILSSKKLLLSDSGFYLCAWSGGIDGYTFGSGTRLTVV.

V and J are TRBV19 and TRBJ2-5; 9 nucleotides align to TRBD1. Losses at the gene ends were 4 bases for V and 5 bases for J; bases not matched to a gene: 8. The CDR3 is 15 residues long. Germline V lookup: CDR1 LNHDA, CDR2 SQIVND (reference sequence). DNA of the CDR3: TGTGCCAGTAGTACTTGGACAGGGGAGGGGGAGACCCAGTACTTC. Translation gives CASSTWTGEGETQYF.

V gene TRBV29-1 combines with J gene TRBJ2-3, with D possibly matching TRBD1 (5 bases). Trimming took 7 bases from V and 1 from J, leaving 30 bases between them. The CDR3 is 19 residues long. Germline V lookup: CDR1 SQVTM, CDR2 ANQGSEA. The DNA for the CDR3 is TGCAGCGCGCCCGAAGAAGGGGCTAGAAGACTTGTCCGCACAGATACGCAGTATTTT. The encoded protein is CSAPEEGARRLVRTDTQYF.

This clone occurred once. The rearrangement links TRBV11-3 to TRBJ2-7; D remains unclear. CDR3 length equals 14 residues. Germline V lookup: CDR1 SGHNT, CDR2 YENEEA. Trimming left V 3 bases short and J 2 bases short, with 11 bases between. The CDR3, as DNA: TGTGCCAGCAGCTTCTTAGACGGTACCTACGAGCAGTACTTC. As protein: CASSFLDGTYEQYF.

This sequence joins TRBV30 and TRBJ2-5, with D perhaps TRBD1 or TRBD2 (5 bases each). CDR1 GTSNPN and CDR2 SVGIG come from the germline V gene (reference sequence). The CDR3 is 12 amino acids. CDR3 bases: TGTGCTTATTCGGGGCAGAAAAAGACCCAGTACTTC. Amino acid sequence: CAYSGQKKTQYF.

The chain couples TRBV27 to TRBJ1-6; unclear D gene. Germline V gives CDR1 MNHEY, CDR2 SMNVEV (reference sequence). The CDR3 covers 16 residues. Trimming removed 3 bases from V and 10 bases from J, with 19 bases in between. CDR3 protein: CASSLVGSRNNSPLHF. CDR3 nucleotide sequence: TGTGCCAGCAGTTTGGTTGGGTCTAGAAACAACTCACCCCTCCACTTT.

The V gene is TRBV27, the J gene TRBJ1-5; a possible D gene is TRBD1 (5 bases). With 6 bases removed from V and 0 bases from J, the gap between germline ends came to 6 bases. The CDR3 has 13 residues. Germline V CDR1 and CDR2: MNHEY, SMNVEV (reference sequence). CDR3 DNA: TGTGCCAGCAGCGGGGCTAGCAATCAGCCCCAGCATTTT. The encoded protein is CASSGASNQPQHF.